These T cell receptor beta chains were read from a single sample in a study of T cells after yellow fever vaccination. TCRdb processed the 5' RACE reads anew with MiXCR; each CDR3 protein has one entry. The data show some 390,000 distinct CDR3 sequences, with around 20% seen just once and roughly 19% held by the top ten. This material consisted of PBMCs, taken before the yellow fever booster vaccination. These receptors all come from a man in his late teens or twenties who received the YFV17D yellow fever vaccine. Both conserved end residues are part of each CDR3. The D gene is left open where the match is weak. Expanded clones get a size class; other rows say once, few or many, or leave the size out.

v_gene,d_gene,abundance,j_gene,CDR3aa,CDR3nt
TRBV20-1,TRBD2,few,TRBJ2-5,CSAGVAGRTQETQYF,TGCAGTGCTGGGGTAGCGGGGCGAACTCAAGAGACCCAGTACTTC
TRBV3-1,NA,once,TRBJ1-3,CASSPTGASGNTIYF,TGCGCCAGCAGCCCGACCGGCGCCTCTGGAAACACCATATATTTT
TRBV7-2,TRBD1,few,TRBJ1-1,CASSQQGASTEAFF,TGTGCCAGCAGTCAACAGGGGGCTTCTACTGAAGCTTTCTTT
TRBV5-1,NA,NA,TRBJ1-2,CASSLSPLGYGYTF,TGCGCCAGCAGCTTGTCCCCACTAGGATATGGCTACACCTTC
TRBV6-4,NA,NA,TRBJ1-2,CASSEETISSCYTF,TGTGCCAGCAGTGAGGAAACTATATCTTCGTGCTACACCTTC
TRBV5-1,NA,NA,TRBJ2-1,CASSLERPNEQFF,TGCGCCAGCAGCTTGGAGCGTCCTAATGAGCAGTTCTTC
TRBV11-2,NA,few,TRBJ2-2,CASSLEGFGTGELFF,TGTGCCAGCAGCTTAGAGGGATTTGGCACCGGGGAGCTGTTTTTT
TRBV6-6,NA,NA,TRBJ2-5,CASRGVVGETQYF,TGTGCCAGCCGCGGCGTAGTTGGGGAGACCCAGTACTTC
TRBV29-1,NA,few,TRBJ1-4,CSAGIPNNEKLFF,TGCAGCGCAGGGATTCCGAATAATGAAAAACTGTTTTTT
TRBV28,NA,NA,TRBJ1-3,CASSQVHSGNTIYF,TGTGCCAGCAGTCAGGTTCACTCTGGAAACACCATATATTTT
TRBV20-1,TRBD1,NA,TRBJ2-1,CSARDRVLFYEQFF,TGCAGTGCTAGGGACAGGGTATTGTTTTATGAGCAGTTCTTC
TRBV7-2,NA,NA,TRBJ1-5,CASSGRVLGNQPQHF,TGTGCCAGCAGCGGCAGAGTTTTAGGCAATCAGCCCCAGCATTTT
TRBV7-9,NA,NA,TRBJ2-7,CASSSPRGANEQYF,TGTGCCAGCAGCTCCCCCCGGGGGGCAAACGAGCAGTACTTC
TRBV5-1,NA,few,TRBJ2-7,CASSPLTGSYEQYF,TGCGCCAGCAGCCCCCTGACGGGCTCCTACGAGCAGTACTTC
TRBV7-9,NA,NA,TRBJ1-2,CASSSGPGGYTF,TGTGCCAGCAGCTCCGGTCCAGGTGGCTACACCTTC
TRBV12-3/TRBV12-4,TRBD2,NA,TRBJ2-5,CASSLGGGPGETQYF,TGTGCCAGCAGTTTAGGCGGGGGGCCGGGGGAGACCCAGTACTTC
TRBV29-1,TRBD1,NA,TRBJ1-2,CSVGGQFGYTF,TGCAGCGTGGGGGGACAGTTTGGCTACACCTTC
TRBV20-1,NA,NA,TRBJ2-4,CSASLRTDIQYF,TGCAGTGCTAGCCTCAGGACTGACATTCAGTACTTC
TRBV7-2,NA,few,TRBJ1-1,CASSLIRPSNTEAFF,TGTGCCAGCAGCTTAATTCGACCGTCGAACACTGAAGCTTTCTTT
TRBV15,NA,few,TRBJ2-2,CATSSSVWGLTNTGELFF,TGTGCCACCAGCAGCTCGGTATGGGGACTCACGAACACCGGGGAGCTGTTTTTT
TRBV4-3,TRBD2,NA,TRBJ2-1,CASSRVLAMYADNEQFF,TGCGCCAGCAGCCGAGTACTAGCGATGTATGCCGACAATGAGCAGTTCTTC
TRBV29-1,TRBD2,NA,TRBJ2-4,CSVSGTSGGLAKNIQYF,TGCAGCGTTAGCGGGACTAGCGGGGGACTAGCCAAAAACATTCAGTACTTC
TRBV4-2,NA,many,TRBJ2-7,CASSQAARGSSYEQYF,TGTGCCAGCAGCCAAGCGGCGAGGGGGAGCTCCTACGAGCAGTACTTC
TRBV7-9,NA,once,TRBJ1-1,CASSPWAGLNTEAFF,TGTGCCAGCAGCCCCTGGGCAGGGTTGAACACTGAAGCTTTCTTT
TRBV7-9,NA,few,TRBJ1-6,CASSPETGFSGSPLHF,TGTGCCAGCAGCCCGGAGACAGGCTTCAGCGGGTCACCCCTCCACTTT
TRBV12-3/TRBV12-4,NA,few,TRBJ1-2,CASTKGGVLSYGYTF,TGTGCCAGCACGAAGGGGGGGGTGCTAAGCTATGGCTACACCTTC
TRBV10-3,NA,NA,TRBJ2-7,CAISESEQKDEQYF,TGTGCCATCAGTGAGTCGGAACAGAAAGACGAGCAGTACTTC
TRBV7-2,NA,NA,TRBJ1-2,CASTSGGENLGYTF,TGTGCCAGCACCTCCGGGGGGGAAAATCTTGGCTACACCTTC
TRBV7-9,NA,NA,TRBJ1-2,CASSLSTGRAIDGYTF,TGTGCCAGCAGCTTAAGCACAGGCCGGGCAATTGATGGCTACACCTTC
TRBV15,NA,NA,TRBJ2-5,CATSPRTGNLETQYF,TGTGCCACCAGTCCCCGGACGGGAAACTTGGAGACCCAGTACTTC
TRBV7-2,TRBD1,NA,TRBJ2-7,CASSTTGGYEQYF,TGTGCCAGCAGCACCACAGGGGGCTACGAGCAGTACTTC
TRBV11-2,NA,NA,TRBJ1-6,CASSSTENSPLHF,TGTGCCAGCAGCTCTACAGAGAATTCACCCCTCCACTTT
TRBV7-3,NA,NA,TRBJ2-5,CASSLRGYQETQYF,TGTGCCAGCAGCCTCCGCGGATACCAAGAGACCCAGTACTTC
TRBV4-1,NA,few,TRBJ2-1,CASSQRGNEQFF,TGCGCCAGCAGCCAACGGGGAAATGAGCAGTTCTTC
TRBV25-1,NA,NA,TRBJ2-1,CASSEPSLSGEQFF,TGTGCCAGCAGTGAACCCTCTCTATCGGGTGAGCAGTTCTTC